Below, one T cell receptor (beta chain) is given with its context. Its matching antigen is unknown. Libraries were prepared by immunoSEQ multiplex PCR; TCRdb keeps only in-frame clonotypes and omits some of them. The table shows about 4,000 clones, with approximately 94% occurring only once. These data belong to a study of chemoradiotherapy in HPV16-positive cancers. Overall study context: Candidate HPV-specific clones and shared TCR motifs came from a couple of HPV16-positive patients.

After removal of 5 bases from V and 2 bases from J, the junction contained 4 bases not matched to a gene. This CDR3 spans 15 amino acids. CDR1 SEHNR and CDR2 FQNEAQ come from the germline V gene (reference sequence). Overall study results and limits: During treatment, candidate HPV-specific clones and E7-related motifs expanded in tumor.

Repertoires were sampled repeatedly during chemoradiotherapy. This sample was taken from a patient who underwent chemoradiotherapy. This TCR came from a human donor with HPV-associated anogenital cancer. V gene TRBV7-9 combines with J gene TRBJ2-5; TRBD1 matches at 11 bases. CDR3 nucleotide sequence: TGTGCCAGCAGCAACGGACAGGGGGCTCAAGAGACCCAGTACTTC. Translated: CASSNGQGAQETQYF.